Reported below is one T cell receptor (beta chain). This sample is part of a study of identical twins. V dropped 0 bases and J dropped 9 bases, with 10 bases sitting between them. CDR1 SGHKS and CDR2 YYEKEE come from the germline V gene (reference sequence). The CDR3 runs to 13 residues. MiXCR, run by TCRdb on the 5' RACE reads, gives a single entry per CDR3 protein. The table shows approximately 230,000 distinct CDR3 sequences, with roughly 13% occurring only once. The gene calls are TRBV5-5 and TRBJ2-1, with D possibly matching TRBD1 (5 bases). The source material was memory (CD45RO+) T cells sorted from blood. The receptor's source is a woman aged 18-29 years in good health. The CDR3 sequence is CASSLVEGVEQFF. In nucleotides, the CDR3 is TGTGCCAGCAGCTTGGTCGAAGGGGTTGAGCAGTTCTTC.